The 13 T cell receptor beta chains reported below all come from one sample, sequenced in a study of spatial heterogeneity in lung cancer (dated by TCRdb to between 2017 and 2020). What the study reported, not specific to this receptor: The tumor nonsynonymous mutation count correlated with the number of expanded alpha and beta TCRs within the tumor.

Libraries were prepared through 5' RACE. The sequencer was a NextSeq 500. TCRdb's own reprocessing of the public reads used fastp at Q25 and MiXCR and kept productive beta chains. Rows are unified per CDR3 protein, each entry keeping the most common DNA and genes. The sample table records fewer than 8,500 distinct CDR3 sequences; around 7% of these occur just once. Jointly, the top ten make up roughly a sixth of the sample. The time point label, read with the paper, signifies: sample taken at primary tumor resection. Their cognate antigens are unknown. The material was lung tumor tissue, obtained at surgery. The receptor source for this set is a female donor with early-stage non-small cell lung cancer.

This clonotype showed up many times. This beta chain is a stray read from a library made for alpha chains; its abundance is not meaningful. The chain couples TRBV6-2 or TRBV6-3 to TRBJ1-5, with D possibly being TRBD1 (6 bases). From germline, CDR1 is MNHEY and CDR2 SVGEGT. The CDR3 length is 14 residues. V lost 6 bases and J lost 3, with 12 bases in between. This CDR3 is CASSGTLPNQPQHF. The DNA for the CDR3 is TGTGCCAGCAGCGGGACACTCCCCAATCAGCCCCAGCATTTT.

In its sample, this clonotype ranks as medium-sized. This beta chain represents an off-target read in a library built for alpha chains; its size is of limited meaning. The rearrangement uses TRBV29-1 and TRBJ2-3; D possibly corresponds to TRBD1 (7 bases). This CDR3 contains 15 residues. The germline V gene encodes CDR1 SQVTM and CDR2 ANQGSEA. V lost 4 bases to trimming and J lost 4 bases, with 18 bases between them. CDR3 sequence reads: CSVVKQGGFADTQYF. CDR3 coding DNA: TGCAGCGTTGTGAAGCAGGGGGGTTTTGCAGATACGCAGTATTTT.

Ten or more counts support this clonotype. This beta chain is a stray sequence in a library constructed for alpha chains; its clone size is not meaningful. This chain uses TRBV20-1 with TRBJ1-2; the D gene is possibly TRBD1 (5 bases). The V end lost 3 bases, the J end lost 7 bases, and 12 bases lay between the germline ends. CDR1 is DFQATT, CDR2 SNEGSKA, per germline (reference sequence). The CDR3 loop spans 12 amino acids. The CDR3 region has the DNA TGCAGTGCTAGTACGGACAACGGTGGCTACACCTTC. Amino acid sequence: CSASTDNGGYTF.

Within the sample, this clonotype is medium-sized. Germline is not matched at one junction end, which may reflect a read error. The library was prepared for alpha chains; this beta chain is a stray read, so its frequency means little. This rearrangement joins TRBV6-1 to TRBJ1-5, with TRBD1 as a possible D gene (5 bases). CDR3 length: 12 residues. Germline V gene sequence: CDR1 MNHNS, CDR2 SASEGT. CDR3 residues: CASTWTAGKRYF. The CDR3 bases are TGTGCCAGCACTTGGACGGCAGGGAAGCGCTATTTT.

This clonotype is labeled medium-sized. Being off target in a library aimed at alpha chains, this beta chain has a size of little meaning. The chain couples TRBV6-2 or TRBV6-3 to TRBJ2-3; TRBD2 matches at 11 bases. V lost 8 bases, J lost 10 bases, and 17 bases stayed unmatched. Germline CDR1 is MNHEY and CDR2 is SVGEGT. The CDR3 has 16 amino acids. CDR3 sequence reads: CASSILAGVYRPPQYF. CDR3 DNA sequence: TGTGCCAGCTCTATACTAGCGGGAGTCTACCGCCCGCCGCAGTATTTT.

In the case of this clonotype: This beta chain is an off-target read within a library intended for alpha chains, so its frequency means little. The CDR3 nucleotides read TGTGCCACCAGTGGATGGCGGGGACAAGAGACCCAGTACTTC. Translating gives CATSGWRGQETQYF. The chain has TRBV24-1 and TRBJ2-5; tentatively, D is TRBD2 (6 bases). Trimming removed 5 bases at V and 2 bases at J, with 11 bases between. Per the germline V gene, CDR1 is KGHDR and CDR2 is SFDVKD. CDR3 length: 14 amino acids.

By frequency in the sample, this clonotype is medium-sized. This beta chain is an unintended read in a library built for alpha chains; its size means little. The chain couples TRBV6-6 to TRBJ2-1; TRBD1 is a possible D gene (6 bases). The V gene lost 5 bases and the J gene lost 9 bases, with 11 bases spanning the gap. This CDR3 region has 12 residues. Germline lookup yields CDR1 MNHNY and CDR2 SVGAGI (reference sequence). The CDR3 DNA reads TGTGCCAGCAGTCAGGGGTGGGCTGAGCAGTTCTTC. Protein: CASSQGWAEQFF.

In its sample, this clonotype ranks as medium-sized. This beta chain appears as a stray read in a library generated for alpha chains; its size is not informative. V and J are TRBV12-3 or TRBV12-4 and TRBJ2-7; 13 bases fit TRBD2. This CDR3 has 15 amino acids. Germline trimming cut 5 bases from V and 4 bases from J; bases unmatched to any gene: 5. The CDR3 sequence is CASSTSGREVYEQYF. The CDR3 DNA reads TGTGCCAGCAGTACTAGCGGGAGGGAAGTTTACGAGCAGTACTTC.

This clonotype was counted ten times or more. At one end, the junction sequence differs from germline, possibly due to a read error. As an off-target read in a library built for alpha chains, this beta chain has a frequency of little significance. V usage is TRBV2 and J usage is TRBJ2-7; no clear D gene. The germline gives CDR1 SNHLY, CDR2 FYNNEI. The CDR3 covers 12 residues. The CDR3 nucleotides are TGTGCCAGCAGGGAAGAAGGTTACGAGCAGTACTTC. Translating it yields CASREEGYEQYF.

There are a few counts of this clonotype. A library made for alpha chains picked up this beta chain off target, so its size means little. The genes are TRBV5-1 and TRBJ1-1; D is perhaps TRBD1 (5 bases). The CDR3 totals 16 residues. The germline V and J ends were trimmed by 4 bases and 7 bases, with 23 bases remaining between them. CDR1 and CDR2 from the germline V gene are SGHRS and YFSETQ. CDR3 sequence: CASSHGFGAIGDEAFF. The CDR3 DNA is TGCGCCAGCAGCCATGGATTCGGGGCGATAGGGGATGAAGCTTTCTTT.

This clonotype ranks as medium-sized. This beta chain was picked up by a library intended for alpha chains and is off target, so its count carries little meaning. The genes are TRBV27 and TRBJ2-3; D possibly corresponds to TRBD2 (6 bases). CDR3 length: 16 amino acids. CDR1 and CDR2 (germline): MNHEY, SMNVEV (reference sequence). V dropped 1 base and J dropped 5 bases, with 16 bases sitting between them. CDR3: CASSLYPRERIDTQYF. The CDR3 coding sequence is TGTGCCAGCAGTTTATATCCGCGGGAACGGATAGATACGCAGTATTTT.

In its sample, this clonotype ranks as medium-sized (0.01 to 0.1%). With the library built for alpha chains, this beta chain is off target and its frequency is not meaningful. V gene TRBV14 combines with J gene TRBJ2-7; TRBD2 aligns across 8 bases. The V gene end was trimmed by 4 bases and the J gene end by 6 bases; junction bases not matched to a gene: 8. CDR1 is SGHDN and CDR2 is FVKESK in the germline V gene. The CDR3 runs 14 residues. As DNA, the CDR3 is TGTGCCAGCAGCCTCGGGGGGGGCGCCTTCGAGCAGTACTTC. Residues: CASSLGGGAFEQYF.

Ten or more counts support this clonotype. This beta chain is a stray read from a library made for alpha chains; its abundance is not meaningful. The chain has TRBV11-2 and TRBJ2-7; unclear D gene. The CDR3 totals 13 residues. The ends were cut back, 0 bases at V and 12 bases at J, with 15 bases in the middle. In germline, CDR1 is SGHAT, CDR2 FQNNGV. The chain's CDR3 is CASSLDRNKPPYF. CDR3 sequence (DNA): TGTGCCAGCAGCTTAGACAGGAATAAACCCCCGTACTTC.